The present TCR beta chain was sequenced within a study of T cell responses to AZD1222 COVID-19 vaccine. Study findings and constraints: Scientists sampled the repertoires only once the peak T cell response had passed. Two doses of AZD1222 preceded a rise in Spike-specific TCR breadth and depth.

Comment on this clone: Its antigen is not known.

V dropped 0 bases and J dropped 3 bases, with 21 bases sitting between them. The CDR3 spans 18 residues. Germline CDR1 is SGHRS and CDR2 is YFSETQ. Sequencing was performed with immunoSEQ multiplex PCR; in TCRdb, only in-frame clones are kept and a portion is missing. The table records roughly 87,000 clones, about 89% of them present only once. The receptor was derived from an adult who received the AZD1222 COVID-19 vaccine. The chain uses TRBV5-1 and TRBJ1-1; the D is unclear. Specimen: peripheral blood, collected 28 days after the second AZD1222 dose. As DNA, the CDR3 is TGCGCCAGCAGCTTGGCCCGCGGCAACGCAGGTGGAGACACTGAAGCTTTCTTT. It yields the protein CASSLARGNAGGDTEAFF.